Presented here are 26 T cell receptor beta chains from one specimen sequenced in a study of blood T cell repertoires in COVID-19. Sequencing used immunoSEQ multiplex PCR; TCRdb keeps in-frame clones, though not all of them. The data contain over 200,000 clones, about 91% of them singletons. Sequencing input: peripheral blood. The receptor set was obtained from a young adult with COVID-19, enrolled during active disease.

This sequence joins TRBV29-1 and TRBJ1-4; D call uncertain. There are 12 residues in the CDR3. Per the germline V gene, CDR1 is SQVTM and CDR2 is ANQGSEA. V lost 4 bases and J lost 2, with 5 bases in between. CDR3 sequence reads: CSVGGTNEKLFF. The CDR3 DNA follows: TGCAGCGTTGGCGGGACTAATGAAAAACTGTTTTTT.

The chain employs TRBV2 and TRBJ1-2; tentatively, D is TRBD1 (6 bases). Looked up from germline, CDR1 is SNHLY and CDR2 is FYNNEI. V lost 2 bases, J lost 8 bases, and 15 bases lay in between. The CDR3 loop spans 14 amino acids. CDR3 in DNA: TGTGCCAGCAGTGAACTGGACAGCCCGGGGGGCTACACCTTC. Its translation is CASSELDSPGGYTF.

In this sample, this clone turned up once. This chain connects TRBV19 to TRBJ2-5, with 7 bases aligning to TRBD2. J lost 5 bases, V lost 3 bases, and 15 bases had no gene match. Germline V gene data show CDR1 as LNHDA and CDR2 as SQIVND (reference sequence). The CDR3 runs to 17 residues. Written as DNA, the CDR3 is TGTGCCAGTAGTATGGGGACCCGCAGGTTGGGAGGGGAGACCCAGTACTTC. Translated, it gives CASSMGTRRLGGETQYF.

The chain is built from TRBV9 and TRBJ2-1; 8 nucleotides agree with TRBD2. The junction had 6 bases not matched to a gene; V was cut back by 2 bases and J by 2 bases. The CDR3 is 16 residues long. Per germline, CDR1 SGDLS and CDR2 YYNGEE. CDR3 nucleotides: TGTGCCAGCAGCGTCGGCTTTAGCGGGACCTACAATGAGCAGTTCTTC. Translating it yields CASSVGFSGTYNEQFF.

The CDR3 loop reads CASTQGATNEKLFF. The CDR3 nucleotides read TGTGCCAGCACCCAGGGGGCAACTAATGAAAAACTGTTTTTT. V gene TRBV9 combines with J gene TRBJ1-4; 7 bases line up with TRBD1. CDR3 length: 14 residues. Germline-derived CDR1 and CDR2 are SGDLS and YYNGEE. Unmatched junction bases numbered 2, after V lost 6 bases and J lost 0 bases.

This chain uses TRBV27 with TRBJ2-3; the D gene is possibly TRBD1 (6 bases). Deletions cut 6 bases from V and 5 bases from J, with 9 bases between. Per germline, CDR1 MNHEY and CDR2 SMNVEV (reference sequence). This CDR3 spans 12 amino acids. In nucleotides, the CDR3 is TGTGCCAGCAGAGCACAGGGAGATACGCAGTATTTT. Amino acid sequence: CASRAQGDTQYF.

V gene TRBV12-3 or TRBV12-4 combines with J gene TRBJ2-7, with TRBD1 matching over 8 bases. After removal of 11 bases from V and 3 bases from J, the junction contained 6 bases not matched to a gene. The CDR3 has 12 amino acids. The CDR3 sequence is CASGTGNYEQYF. CDR3 in DNA: TGTGCCTCCGGGACAGGCAACTACGAGCAGTACTTC.

Notes on this clone: The sample holds other DNA sequences that translate to the same CDR3. The chain combines TRBV4-1 with TRBJ2-7, with 7 bases lining up with TRBD2. Germline V gene sequence: CDR1 MGHRA, CDR2 YSYEKL. The CDR3 runs to 13 residues. V shed 2 bases, J shed 3 bases, and the junction held 1 base outside the gene matches. CDR3 coding DNA: TGCGCCAGCAGCCAAACGGGAGGCTACGAGCAGTACTTC. Residues: CASSQTGGYEQYF.

This chain connects TRBV27 to TRBJ2-4, with a possible D match to TRBD2 (5 bases). V lost 2 bases, J lost 1 base, and 9 bases lay in between. The CDR3 is made up of 15 amino acids. From germline, CDR1 is MNHEY and CDR2 SMNVEV (reference sequence). The CDR3 sequence is CASSLRGGAKNIQYF. The CDR3 DNA sequence: TGTGCCAGCAGTTTACGCGGCGGGGCCAAAAACATTCAGTACTTC.

This sequence joins TRBV13 and TRBJ2-2; tentatively, D is TRBD2 (5 bases). CDR1 and CDR2 from the germline V gene are PRHDT and FYEKMQ (reference sequence). The CDR3 sequence is 15 residues long. V was trimmed by 5 bases and J by 0 bases, leaving 10 bases between them. CDR3 DNA sequence: TGTGCCAGCAGCCTAGCACTTACGAACACCGGGGAGCTGTTTTTT. Encoded protein: CASSLALTNTGELFF.

The genes are TRBV4-1 and TRBJ2-1; 10 positions match TRBD2. The CDR3 totals 14 residues. V dropped 0 bases and J dropped 15; count of bases not matched to a gene: 8. CDR1 is MGHRA and CDR2 is YSYEKL in the germline V gene. The CDR3 DNA sequence: TGCGCCAGCAGCCAAGAAGGAGCGGGAGGGGCCGTGTTCTTC. This encodes CASSQEGAGGAVFF.

This clone was counted a single time. The V and J genes are TRBV23-1 and TRBJ2-3, with TRBD1 as a possible D gene (6 bases). TRBV23-1 is labeled an ORF, and its function is uncertain. The CDR3 covers 15 residues. V was pared by 11 bases and J by 0 bases, with 18 bases between. CDR3 sequence: CAVQPRDTSTDTQYF. The CDR3 DNA follows: TGCGCCGTCCAACCCCGGGACACAAGCACAGATACGCAGTATTTT.

V and J are TRBV7-2 and TRBJ2-7; perhaps TRBD1 as D (5 bases). This CDR3 is built from 15 residues. V dropped 3 bases and J dropped 5 bases, with 17 bases sitting between them. Germline CDR1 and CDR2: SGHTA and FQGNSA. The CDR3 DNA is TGTGCCAGCAGCTTGCGGCAGGGATGGGGTGACGAGCAGTACTTC. Translated, it gives CASSLRQGWGDEQYF.

The V call is TRBV6-2 or TRBV6-3, the J call TRBJ1-5; D call uncertain. The germline V gene encodes CDR1 MNHEY and CDR2 SVGEGT. V was cut by 5 bases and J by 2 bases, with 25 bases left in between. The CDR3 length is 19 residues. The CDR3 DNA reads TGTGCCAGCAGTCTAGGACCAGCGCCGGGGAAATATGGCAATCAGCCCCAGCATTTT. This encodes CASSLGPAPGKYGNQPQHF.

This chain connects TRBV4-2 to TRBJ2-1, with 11 bases fitting TRBD2. The CDR3 totals 16 residues. CDR1 and CDR2 (germline): LGHNA, YNFKEQ. V dropped 0 bases and J dropped 3; count of bases not matched to a gene: 1. The CDR3 coding sequence is TGTGCCAGCAGCCAAGATCTAGCGGGAGGCTACAATGAGCAGTTCTTC. It specifies CASSQDLAGGYNEQFF.

The chain uses TRBV28 and TRBJ2-5, with 10 bases identical to TRBD1. The CDR3 length is 15 residues. Per the germline V gene, CDR1 is MDHEN and CDR2 is SYDVKM. V lost 5 bases and J lost 5; bases outside the gene matches: 8. CDR3 DNA: TGTGCCAGCAGTCCAGACAGGGGGCGCAGGGAGACCCAGTACTTC. This translates into CASSPDRGRRETQYF.

V and J are TRBV6-5 and TRBJ1-1; TRBD1 might be the D (6 bases). Germline loops: CDR1 MNHEY, CDR2 SVGAGI. Trimming shortened V by 6 bases and J by 1 base, and 12 bases separated the two germline ends. There are 14 residues in the CDR3. The CDR3 is CASSYLGGNTEAFF. Here the CDR3 DNA reads TGTGCCAGCAGCTATCTAGGGGGGAACACTGAAGCTTTCTTT.

This clone was recorded a few times. V and J are TRBV3-1 (or the pseudogene TRBV3-2) and TRBJ1-2; D unresolved. The CDR3 sequence is 13 residues long. The germline V and J ends were trimmed by 0 bases and 4 bases, with 6 bases remaining between them. CDR1 is LGHDT, CDR2 YNNKEL, per germline (reference sequence). The CDR3 spells CASSQEAFYGYTF. The CDR3 DNA reads as TGTGCCAGCAGCCAAGAGGCCTTCTATGGCTACACCTTC.

The gene calls are TRBV10-3 and TRBJ2-7; 11 bases match TRBD2. CDR1 is ENHRY, CDR2 SYGVKD, per germline. Trimming removed 7 bases from V and 0 bases from J; junction bases left unmatched: 14. CDR3 size: 18 residues. The CDR3 nucleotides read TGTGCCATCATCGCTGGACTAGCGGGCCCTAACAACTCCTACGAGCAGTACTTC. It translates to CAIIAGLAGPNNSYEQYF.

The V and J genes are TRBV24-1 and TRBJ2-1; TRBD2 aligns across 7 bases. The CDR3 is 16 amino acids. The trim removed 3 bases at V and 1 base at J, leaving 5 bases unmatched. Germline V gives CDR1 KGHDR, CDR2 SFDVKD. The CDR3 loop is CATSDGAGPSYNEQFF. The DNA for the CDR3 is TGTGCCACCAGTGATGGAGCGGGACCATCCTACAATGAGCAGTTCTTC.

The rearrangement links TRBV5-4 to TRBJ2-1, with TRBD1 matching 7 bases. This CDR3 has 17 residues. The V gene's germline CDR1 is SGHNT and CDR2 YYREEE (reference sequence). The V segment lost 0 bases and the J segment 2 bases; nucleotides outside the gene matches: 8. As DNA, the CDR3 is TGTGCCAGCAGCTTGGGACGGGGACAGAAAACCTACAATGAGCAGTTCTTC. It specifies CASSLGRGQKTYNEQFF.

The chain joins TRBV28 to TRBJ2-7, with D possibly being TRBD2 (6 bases). Per germline, CDR1 MDHEN and CDR2 SYDVKM. This CDR3 has 15 residues. V dropped 6 bases and J dropped 0 bases, with 15 bases sitting between them. CDR3 nucleotides: TGTGCCAGCAGGCGCGGGACCGCAAGCTCCTACGAGCAGTACTTC. This translates into CASRRGTASSYEQYF.

The chain joins TRBV19 to TRBJ2-7; TRBD1 matches 7 bases. Germline V gives CDR1 LNHDA, CDR2 SQIVND (reference sequence). The CDR3 loop spans 15 amino acids. V shed 6 bases and J 2 bases; nucleotides not matched to a gene: 10. The CDR3 sequence is CASRAPGTATYEQYF. DNA for the CDR3: TGTGCCAGTAGGGCACCCGGGACAGCAACCTACGAGCAGTACTTC.

The chain combines TRBV2 with TRBJ1-5, with TRBD1 as a possible D gene (6 bases). The germline V and J ends were trimmed by 6 bases and 3 bases, with 9 bases remaining between them. The CDR3 extends over 13 amino acids. Looked up from germline, CDR1 is SNHLY and CDR2 is FYNNEI. In DNA, the CDR3 is TGTGCCAGCAGGGACAGTATCAATCAGCCCCAGCATTTT. This codes for CASRDSINQPQHF.

This sequence joins TRBV2 and TRBJ1-1; D remains unclear. V lost 6 bases and J lost 0, with 8 bases in between. CDR1 is SNHLY, CDR2 FYNNEI, per germline. This CDR3 spans 13 amino acids. The CDR3 DNA is TGTGCCAGCAGACTCGTAATGAACACTGAAGCTTTCTTT. It is translated as CASRLVMNTEAFF.

Comment on this clone: At one of its ends the junction is not consistent with the germline gene, which may arise from a read error. The rearrangement uses TRBV12-3 or TRBV12-4 and TRBJ1-2, with a possible D match to TRBD1 (6 bases). This CDR3 is 12 amino acids long. The CDR3 nucleotides read TGTGCCAGCAGTCCCCACCAGGGGAAGCGTGGCTTC. Its protein product is CASSPHQGKRGF.